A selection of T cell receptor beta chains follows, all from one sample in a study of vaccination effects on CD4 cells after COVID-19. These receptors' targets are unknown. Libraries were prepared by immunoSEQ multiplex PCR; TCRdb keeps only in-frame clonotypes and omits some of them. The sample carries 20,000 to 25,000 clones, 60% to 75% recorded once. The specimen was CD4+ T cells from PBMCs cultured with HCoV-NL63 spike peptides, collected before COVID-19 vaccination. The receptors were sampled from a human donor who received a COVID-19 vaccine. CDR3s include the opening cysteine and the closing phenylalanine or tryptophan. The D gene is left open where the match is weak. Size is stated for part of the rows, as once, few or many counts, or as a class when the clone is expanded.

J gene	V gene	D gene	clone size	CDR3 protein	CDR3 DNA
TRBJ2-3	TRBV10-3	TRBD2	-	CAISEGSGRAWGTDTQYF	TGTGCCATCAGTGAGGGTAGCGGGAGGGCTTGGGGGACAGATACGCAGTATTTT
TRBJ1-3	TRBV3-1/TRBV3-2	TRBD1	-	CASSQASTGVNTIYF	TGTGCCAGCAGCCAAGCCTCGACAGGGGTAAACACCATATATTTT
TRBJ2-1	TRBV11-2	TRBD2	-	CASSLQGTGGNEQFF	TGTGCCAGCAGCTTACAGGGTACGGGGGGCAATGAGCAGTTCTTC
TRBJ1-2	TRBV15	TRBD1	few	CATSRKGPGQDYGYTF	TGTGCCACCAGCAGAAAGGGCCCGGGACAGGACTATGGCTACACCTTC
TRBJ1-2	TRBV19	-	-	CASTPLRDGAYGYTF	TGTGCCAGTACCCCCTTGCGGGACGGCGCTTATGGCTACACCTTC
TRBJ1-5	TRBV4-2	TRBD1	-	CASSQDTGGVSQPQHF	TGTGCCAGCAGCCAAGACACAGGGGGTGTCAGTCAGCCCCAGCATTTT
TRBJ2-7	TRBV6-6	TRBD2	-	CASTSRGRGVPYEQYF	TGTGCCAGCACTTCACGGGGGAGGGGAGTCCCCTACGAGCAGTACTTC
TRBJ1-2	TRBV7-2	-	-	CASSAGQNYGYTF	TGTGCCAGCAGCGCTGGACAGAACTATGGCTACACCTTC
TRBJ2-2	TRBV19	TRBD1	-	CASSTGTVNTGELFF	TGTGCCAGTAGTACCGGGACAGTGAACACCGGGGAGCTGTTTTTT
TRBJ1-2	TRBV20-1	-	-	CGFPQDYGYTF	TGTGGCTTCCCCCAGGACTATGGCTACACCTTC
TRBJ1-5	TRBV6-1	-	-	CASSEGSGRQPQHF	TGTGCCAGCAGTGAGGGGTCGGGAAGGCAGCCCCAGCATTTT
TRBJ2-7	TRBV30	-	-	CAWRNPRASWYF	TGTGCCTGGAGAAATCCCAGGGCGAGCTGGTACTTC
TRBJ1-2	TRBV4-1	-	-	CASSQDYQDGYTF	TGCGCCAGCAGCCAAGATTACCAGGATGGCTACACCTTC
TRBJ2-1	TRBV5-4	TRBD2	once	CASTEAAGGYNEQFF	TGTGCCAGCACCGAGGCAGCGGGAGGATACAATGAGCAGTTCTTC
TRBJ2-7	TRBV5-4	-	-	CASSFAGGSYEQYF	TGTGCCAGCAGCTTTGCCGGGGGCTCCTACGAGCAGTACTTC
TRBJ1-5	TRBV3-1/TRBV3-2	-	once	CASSQDSGAGGQPQHF	TGTGCCAGCAGCCAAGATAGTGGGGCGGGAGGTCAGCCCCAGCATTTT
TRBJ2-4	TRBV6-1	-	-	CASSEGVLKGIQYF	TGTGCCAGCAGTGAAGGCGTGCTGAAGGGTATTCAGTACTTC
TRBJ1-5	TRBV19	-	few	CASRESGGGSQPQHF	TGTGCCAGTAGAGAGTCCGGGGGAGGGAGTCAGCCCCAGCATTTT
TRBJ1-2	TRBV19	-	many	CASSIEAGSGGYTF	TGTGCCAGTAGTATAGAGGCAGGGTCTGGCGGCTACACCTTC
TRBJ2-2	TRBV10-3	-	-	CAISEGPGTGELFF	TGTGCCATCAGTGAGGGTCCAGGGACCGGGGAGCTGTTTTTT
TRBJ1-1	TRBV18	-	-	CASSNNVRSRGEAFF	TGTGCCAGCTCCAACAATGTAAGGTCACGGGGAGAAGCTTTCTTT
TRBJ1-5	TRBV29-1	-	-	CSVGDSNQPQHF	TGCAGCGTCGGGGATAGCAATCAGCCCCAGCATTTT
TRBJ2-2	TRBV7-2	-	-	CASSHRNTGELFF	TGTGCCAGCAGCCACAGGAACACCGGGGAGCTGTTTTTT
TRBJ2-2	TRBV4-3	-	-	CASSQDNTGELFF	TGCGCCAGCAGCCAAGATAACACCGGGGAGCTGTTTTTT
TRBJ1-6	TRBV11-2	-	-	CASSSLPQGVGNSPLHF	TGTGCCAGCAGCTCCCTACCACAGGGCGTGGGGAATTCACCCCTCCACTTT
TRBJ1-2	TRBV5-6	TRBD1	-	CASSPPTGAGYTF	TGTGCCAGCAGCCCTCCAACAGGGGCTGGCTACACCTTC
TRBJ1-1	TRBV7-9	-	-	CASSSGAPNTEAFF	TGTGCCAGCAGCTCAGGGGCGCCAAACACTGAAGCTTTCTTT
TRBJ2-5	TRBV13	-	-	CASSLGTTPPGTQYF	TGTGCCAGCAGCTTAGGTACCACGCCCCCGGGGACCCAGTACTTC
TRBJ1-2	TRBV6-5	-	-	CASQSWANYGYTF	TGTGCCAGCCAGTCTTGGGCTAACTATGGCTACACCTTC
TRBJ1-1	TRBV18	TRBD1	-	CASSPGQGGVTEAFF	TGTGCCAGCTCACCTGGACAGGGAGGGGTCACTGAAGCTTTCTTT
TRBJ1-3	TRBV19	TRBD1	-	CASSRDRGPGNTIYF	TGTGCCAGTAGCCGAGACAGGGGGCCTGGAAACACCATATATTTT
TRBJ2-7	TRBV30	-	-	CAWSSLGEQYF	TGTGCCTGGAGTAGCCTTGGCGAGCAGTACTTC
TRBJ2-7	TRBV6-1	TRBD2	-	CASSDPGTSGTFYEQYF	TGTGCCAGCAGTGACCCCGGGACTAGCGGGACTTTCTACGAGCAGTACTTC
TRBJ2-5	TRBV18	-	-	CASSPSAGLETQYF	TGTGCCAGCTCACCGTCGGCGGGTCTGGAGACCCAGTACTTC
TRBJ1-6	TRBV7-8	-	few	CASSLDSSYNSPLHF	TGTGCCAGCAGCTTAGACAGCTCCTATAATTCACCCCTCCACTTT
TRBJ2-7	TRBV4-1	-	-	CASSLPGQHYEQYF	TGCGCCAGCAGCCTACCGGGACAACACTACGAGCAGTACTTC
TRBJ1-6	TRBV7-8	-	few	CASSLDRGGNSPLHF	TGTGCCAGCAGCTTAGATAGGGGGGGGAATTCACCCCTCCACTTT
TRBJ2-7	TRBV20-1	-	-	CSASLSGASYEQYF	TGCAGTGCTAGTCTGAGTGGGGCCTCTTACGAGCAGTACTTC
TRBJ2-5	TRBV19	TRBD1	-	CASSMGYRGRVTQYF	TGTGCCAGTAGTATGGGGTACAGGGGGCGAGTGACCCAGTACTTC
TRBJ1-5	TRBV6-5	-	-	CASRSDSPQPQHF	TGTGCCAGCAGATCGGACAGTCCCCAGCCCCAGCATTTT
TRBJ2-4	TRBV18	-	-	CASSPRQALSLGNIQYF	TGTGCCAGCTCACCTCGACAGGCGCTCTCCTTAGGAAACATTCAGTACTTC
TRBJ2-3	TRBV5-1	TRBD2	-	CASSYGGGATDTQYF	TGCGCCAGCAGTTACGGCGGGGGGGCCACAGATACGCAGTATTTT
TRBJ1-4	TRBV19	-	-	CASTPPAGRGEKLFF	TGTGCCAGTACCCCGCCGGCAGGGCGAGGAGAAAAACTGTTTTTT
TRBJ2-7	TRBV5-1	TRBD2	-	CASSSRTTSGNSPPNEQYF	TGCGCCAGCAGCTCCCGCACGACTAGCGGGAATAGCCCCCCGAACGAGCAGTACTTC
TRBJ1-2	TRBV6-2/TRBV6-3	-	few	CASSLGWTNYGYTF	TGTGCCAGCAGTCTCGGTTGGACTAACTATGGCTACACCTTC